The clone carrying this T cell receptor (beta chain) was seen only a few times. The CDR3 has 14 residues. From germline, CDR1 is SEHNR and CDR2 FQNEAQ (reference sequence). Trimming removed 4 bases at V and 1 base at J, with 10 bases between. This sample was taken from a study of blood T cells in healthy people across ages. Every donor provided 9.5 to 10 milliliters of peripheral blood. The authors extracted at least 6 micrograms of total RNA per sample. The authors ran a second PCR of 7 to 11 cycles using a sample-barcoded 5' primer and a J-beta primer mix. In TCRdb, the 5' RACE reads were re-called with MiXCR into one record per CDR3 protein. The table includes 1 million or so distinct CDR3 sequences, about 23% detected once. The same data also went into a second study, on T cells of mothers and their children. Turning to that study: In cDNA synthesis, all of the extracted RNA was used at around 1.4 ug per 15 ul. Mothers and children who were related shared slightly more overlap than unrelated pairs, but not significantly more.

The V call is TRBV7-9, the J call TRBJ1-2; a weak D match, TRBD1 (6 bases). This receptor was taken from a girl aged 2 to 9 in good health. The sample was blood. CDR3 protein: CASSSRQVNYGYTF. The CDR3 nucleotides are TGTGCCAGCAGCTCGAGACAGGTTAACTATGGCTACACCTTC.